Sequencing of this T cell receptor beta chain was carried out in a study of blood T cell repertoires in COVID-19. Study overall: Researchers got acute and convalescent COVID-19 samples from the United States, Italy and Spain. Nucleic acid was either cDNA or gDNA, and it came from T cells, B-cell-depleted T cells, or PBMCs.

J gave up 5 bases and V 3 bases, and 7 bases lay outside the gene matches. CDR3 length: 14 amino acids. Germline-derived CDR1 and CDR2 are SEHNR and FQNEAQ (reference sequence). In the authors' workflow: Researchers report that nucleated cell counts were estimated from reference gene primer amplification. The protocol was immunoSEQ multiplex PCR, while the TCRdb copy is restricted to in-frame clones and leaves out a portion. For V, J and clone size, that table is used; D and trimming come from the DNA. The data contain 150,000 to 200,000 clones, 81% of them singletons. The chain has TRBV7-9 and TRBJ2-7; 7 positions agree with TRBD2. Sequencing was done on a sample of peripheral blood. The sequence was obtained from a man between 60 and 70 years old with active or convalescent COVID-19. DNA of the CDR3: TGTGCCAGCAGCTTTTGGACTAGAAACCACGAGCAGTACTTC. Translated, it gives CASSFWTRNHEQYF.